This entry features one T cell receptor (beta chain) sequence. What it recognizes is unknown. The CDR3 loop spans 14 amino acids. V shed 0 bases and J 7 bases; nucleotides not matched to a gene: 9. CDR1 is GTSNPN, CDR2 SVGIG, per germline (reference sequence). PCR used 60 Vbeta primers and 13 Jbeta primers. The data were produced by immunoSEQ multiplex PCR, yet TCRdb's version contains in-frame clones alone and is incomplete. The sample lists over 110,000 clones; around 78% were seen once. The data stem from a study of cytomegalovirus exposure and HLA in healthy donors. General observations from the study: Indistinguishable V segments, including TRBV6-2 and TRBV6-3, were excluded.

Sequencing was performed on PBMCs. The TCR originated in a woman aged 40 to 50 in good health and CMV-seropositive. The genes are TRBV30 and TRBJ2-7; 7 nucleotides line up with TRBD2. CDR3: CAWSVRPLGGEQYF. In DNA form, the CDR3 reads TGTGCCTGGAGTGTACGTCCCCTGGGGGGGGAGCAGTACTTC. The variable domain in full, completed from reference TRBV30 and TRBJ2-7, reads SQTIHQWPATLVQPVGSPLSLECTVEGTSNPNLYWYRQAAGRGLQLLFYSVGIGQISSEVPQNLSASRPQDRQFILSSKKLLLSDSGFYLCAWSVRPLGGEQYFGPGTRLTVT.